This is a list of T cell receptor beta chains from one sample in a study of blood T cell repertoires in COVID-19. TCRdb's copy holds only in-frame clones and misses some; the assay was immunoSEQ multiplex PCR. The sample lists about 370,000 clones, around 91% occurring once. The sequencing input was PBMCs or T cells enriched from blood (not recorded which). The receptors were gathered from a man younger than 35 who had recovered from COVID-19. Each CDR3 is given with its conserved first and last residue. The D gene is left open where the match is weak.

>12|.|TRBJ1-2|TRBV12-3/TRBV12-4
CASRGRSYGYTF
>14|TRBD1|TRBJ1-5|TRBV6-5
CASGMDRGGQPQHF
>14|.|TRBJ1-2|TRBV9
CASSVGGRDYGYTF
>11|.|TRBJ1-2|TRBV3-1/TRBV3-2
CASSLRGNNIF
>12|.|TRBJ1-2|TRBV15
CATSTGLGGYTF
>15|.|TRBJ1-4|TRBV5-5
CASSLEGAGAEKLFF
>15|.|TRBJ1-5|TRBV6-5
CASSYGRGPNQPQHF
>13|.|TRBJ1-2|TRBV6-5
CASSYLVAYGYTF
>14|.|TRBJ1-1|TRBV29-1
CSVEDFKSATEAFF
>13|TRBD1|TRBJ1-2|TRBV28
CASSLGGGEGYTF
>15|.|TRBJ2-5|TRBV9
CASSAWGRGVETQYF
>12|.|TRBJ1-2|TRBV18
CASSPSRYGYTF
>16|.|TRBJ2-5|TRBV7-9
CASSLYRGPVQETQYF
>13|TRBD1|TRBJ1-2|TRBV29-1
CSVEGTGSYGYTF
>17|.|TRBJ2-1|TRBV5-5
CASSPRVRPPNYNEQFF
>14|TRBD1|TRBJ2-7|TRBV13
CASSSGTGVTEQYF
>17|.|TRBJ2-7|TRBV5-1
CASSLWKRTENPYEQYF
>17|TRBD2|TRBJ2-7|TRBV15
CATSRDSSLAGVYEQYF
>11|.|TRBJ2-4|TRBV3-1/TRBV3-2
CASSLENIQYF
>15|.|TRBJ2-7|TRBV27
CASSLSGGLSYEQYF
>16|TRBD2|TRBJ2-5|TRBV9
CASSVGTSGPQETQYF
>14|.|TRBJ2-1|TRBV6-5
CASFSGQGQGEQFF
>16|TRBD2|TRBJ2-1|TRBV28
CASSEVTSGPEYEQFF
>15|TRBD1|TRBJ2-7|TRBV5-5
CASSLTRDRGNEQYF
>14|.|TRBJ2-2|TRBV5-5
CASSLEYSAGELFF
>13|.|TRBJ2-5|TRBV18
CASSPQRQETQYF
>14|.|TRBJ1-6|TRBV30
CAWTFWTANSPLHF
>13|.|TRBJ1-5|TRBV6-5
CASSYNNNQPQHF
>18|TRBD2|TRBJ2-2|TRBV9
CASSVGGGLAERTGELFF
>14|TRBD1|TRBJ2-7|TRBV19
CASSVGQGGAEQYF
>16|TRBD2|TRBJ2-3|TRBV3-1/TRBV3-2
CASRPGLAASTDTQYF
>17|TRBD2|TRBJ2-7|TRBV5-5
CASSPPGGSGIQGEQYF